Below, one TCR beta chain is given with its context. Antigen unknown. The V gene end was trimmed by 4 bases and the J gene end by 3 bases; junction bases not matched to a gene: 4. Germline-derived CDR1 and CDR2 are SGHRS and YFSETQ. The CDR3 covers 15 residues. The PCR contained 60 Vbeta and 13 Jbeta primers. Only in-frame clones appear in the TCRdb table, and some are missing; sequencing was by immunoSEQ multiplex PCR. Altogether approximately 93,000 clones are present, 82% being singletons, with the ten largest covering under 4%. The data stem from a study of cytomegalovirus exposure and HLA in healthy donors. Study-wide results and limits: Sequencing depth across donors, presence/absence analyses assumed, was roughly uniform.

Sequences were obtained from PBMCs. The chain combines TRBV5-1 with TRBJ1-1; 12 nucleotides match TRBD1. The sequence derives from a man in his fifties in good health and CMV-seronegative. CDR3 sequence reads: CASSPGQGADTEAFF. The CDR3 region has the DNA TGCGCCAGCAGCCCGGGACAGGGGGCAGACACTGAAGCTTTCTTT.